A selection of T cell receptor beta chains follows, all from one sample in a study of CD8+ T cells in alopecia areata. The method was immunoSEQ multiplex PCR; TCRdb's version includes in-frame clones alone and lacks a portion of them. The table records 90,000 to 150,000 clones, 50% to 55% of them present only once. The sequenced sample was CD4+ T cells sorted from blood, obtained at week 4, from a patient treated with tofacitinib. The receptor set was obtained from a human donor with alopecia areata. Each CDR3 is given with its conserved first and last residue. D genes are given only for firm matches. Expanded clones are given a class, and other clones once, few, many or no size at all.

-	TRBV9	-	TRBJ1-2	TGTGCCAGCAGCGCGGTACAGGGTGGCTACACCTTC	CASSAVQGGYTF
TRBD1	TRBV5-1	-	TRBJ1-1	TGCGCCAGCAGCTTAGGGGGCCCGGTGGTTTCAAAAGCTTTCTTT	CASSLGGPVVSKAFF
TRBD2	TRBV30	-	TRBJ2-7	TGTGCCTGGAGTTCAAAAAGCGGGGGGGCCTACGAGCAGTACTTC	CAWSSKSGGAYEQYF
TRBD1	TRBV27	-	TRBJ2-7	TGTGCCAGCAGGTCGGGACAGACTGGATCCTACGAGCAGTACTTC	CASRSGQTGSYEQYF
-	TRBV27	-	TRBJ1-5	TGTGCCAGCCACCCTTCCCCCGGGGGAACGGTTCAGCCCCAGCATTTT	CASHPSPGGTVQPQHF
-	TRBV29-1	-	TRBJ1-1	TGCAGCGCCCCCGGGGGTAACACTGAAGCTTTCTTT	CSAPGGNTEAFF
-	TRBV6-5	-	TRBJ2-5	TGTGCCAGCAGTTACTCTCGGCAGTTGGAGACCCAGTACTTC	CASSYSRQLETQYF
TRBD2	TRBV4-1	-	TRBJ2-5	TGCGCCAGCAGCCAAGTCGGGACTAGCTTTCCAGAGACCCAGTACTTC	CASSQVGTSFPETQYF
-	TRBV6-6	-	TRBJ2-3	TGTGCCAGCAATGTGGATTGGGCAGATACGCAGTATTTT	CASNVDWADTQYF
-	TRBV5-1	few	TRBJ1-2	TGCGCCAGCAGCGTGGAAGCGAGGGTTGGCTACACCTTC	CASSVEARVGYTF
-	TRBV5-4	few	TRBJ2-2	TGTGCCAGCAGCTTGGAGGTCGGCACCGGGGAGCTGTTTTTT	CASSLEVGTGELFF
-	TRBV30	-	TRBJ1-5	TGTGCCTGGAGTGGGCAGCAAAATCAGCCCCAGCATTTT	CAWSGQQNQPQHF
TRBD2	TRBV2	-	TRBJ2-3	TGTGCCAGCATTACTTTACGGGGGGAAGATACGCAGTATTTT	CASITLRGEDTQYF
-	TRBV2	few	TRBJ1-3	TGTGCCAGCCGGAGGGGGAGTTCCTCTGGAAACACCATATATTTT	CASRRGSSSGNTIYF
TRBD2	TRBV7-2	-	TRBJ2-7	TGTGCCAGCAGCCCACGACTAGCGGTGGCGTACGAGCAGTACTTC	CASSPRLAVAYEQYF
-	TRBV5-1	-	TRBJ1-1	TGCGCCAGCAGCTGGCAGTCGCGGCTAATGAACACTGAAGCTTTCTTT	CASSWQSRLMNTEAFF
-	TRBV6-5	once	TRBJ2-7	TGTGCCAGCAGTTACTCGACAGCCTCCTACGAGCAGTACTTC	CASSYSTASYEQYF
TRBD1	TRBV4-2	few	TRBJ1-5	TGTGCCAGCAGCCAACCCGGGACAGACAATCAGCCCCAGCATTTT	CASSQPGTDNQPQHF
-	TRBV6-5	-	TRBJ2-1	TGTGCCAGCAGTTACTCCCGGGACACCAATGAGCAGTTCTTC	CASSYSRDTNEQFF
-	TRBV5-1	few	TRBJ1-1	TGCGCCAGCAGCTTGGATCCATTCGGGGGCTCTGAAGCTTTCTTT	CASSLDPFGGSEAFF
-	TRBV19	few	TRBJ1-5	TGTGCCAGTAGGGGATTGGACGGTGCAGTGCCCCAGCATTTT	CASRGLDGAVPQHF
-	TRBV5-1	-	TRBJ1-1	TGCGCCAGCAGCTTGGAAGGGCCCATGAACACTGAAGCTTTCTTT	CASSLEGPMNTEAFF
-	TRBV6-6	few	TRBJ2-2	TGTGCCAGCAGTTACTCGAATCTGGCCGGGGAGCTGTTTTTT	CASSYSNLAGELFF
-	TRBV27	-	TRBJ1-5	TGTGCCAGCAGTTCTGCAGGGGCGGGTCAGCCCCAGCATTTT	CASSSAGAGQPQHF
TRBD1	TRBV5-6	-	TRBJ1-2	TGTGCCAGCAGCTTGGGAGGACAGGAAAACTATGGCTACACCTTC	CASSLGGQENYGYTF
TRBD2	TRBV9	-	TRBJ2-7	TGTGCCAGCAGCCCCAACCTAGCGGGGGGGAACGAGCAGTACTTC	CASSPNLAGGNEQYF
TRBD1	TRBV15	-	TRBJ1-2	TGTGCCACCAGCGCCAGACAGGGGATAAGAGCTAACTATGGCTACACCTTC	CATSARQGIRANYGYTF
-	TRBV23-1	-	TRBJ1-1	TGCGCCAAGATCATGAACACTGAAGCTTTCTTT	CAKIMNTEAFF
-	TRBV4-1	-	TRBJ1-2	TGCGCCAGCAGCCAAGATTTGGGGGCTGGGTATGGCTACACCTTC	CASSQDLGAGYGYTF
-	TRBV9	-	TRBJ2-5	TGTGCCAGCAGCGTAGCAGAGGGGACCCGGGAGACCCAGTACTTC	CASSVAEGTRETQYF
-	TRBV30	-	TRBJ2-7	TGTGCCTGGAGTGTAAGGGACAAAGTCTCCTACGAGCAGTACTTC	CAWSVRDKVSYEQYF
-	TRBV5-6	-	TRBJ1-6	TGTGCCAGCAGCTTACGAGGCGGTACCTATAATTCACCCCTCCACTTT	CASSLRGGTYNSPLHF
-	TRBV18	few	TRBJ2-3	TGTGCCAGCTCACCACCCAGTCAGAGTACGCAGTATTTT	CASSPPSQSTQYF
TRBD2	TRBV29-1	-	TRBJ2-1	TGCAGCGTTGCCCCCGGGAGGGGATATGATGAGCAGTTCTTC	CSVAPGRGYDEQFF
-	TRBV29-1	-	TRBJ2-1	TGCAGCGTTGTGGACAGCCTGATAAATGAGCAGTTCTTC	CSVVDSLINEQFF
-	TRBV5-1	-	TRBJ1-3	TGCGCCAGCAGCTTCGATAGGACAAGCTCTGGAAACACCATATATTTT	CASSFDRTSSGNTIYF
-	TRBV11-2	once	TRBJ1-2	TGTGCCAGCAGCTCGCCGTGGGGGGGACCTGGCTACACCTTC	CASSSPWGGPGYTF
-	TRBV14	-	TRBJ2-1	TGTGCCAGCAGCCCCGATAACCGTGCGGGACTGCAGCAGTTCTTC	CASSPDNRAGLQQFF
-	TRBV14	-	TRBJ2-5	TGTGCCAGCAGCCCAGTTTCGTTAGCGGTGTTTCAAGAGACCCAGTACTTC	CASSPVSLAVFQETQYF
-	TRBV6-6	-	TRBJ1-2	TGTGCCAGCAGAGCAGGGGTTAGGAGCTATGGCTACACCTTC	CASRAGVRSYGYTF
TRBD1	TRBV27	-	TRBJ2-3	TGTGCCAGCAGTTTATTAACAGGGGGCACAGATACGCAGTATTTT	CASSLLTGGTDTQYF
-	TRBV7-6	-	TRBJ2-5	TGTGCCAGCAGCTTAAATGCTATCCAAGAGACCCAGTACTTC	CASSLNAIQETQYF
TRBD2	TRBV30	-	TRBJ2-3	TGTGCCTGGGGGATAGCGGGAGGGTCAGATACGCAGTATTTT	CAWGIAGGSDTQYF
-	TRBV6-1	-	TRBJ2-7	TGTGCCAGCAGTGAAGCTGCGCCGGCTACCTCCTACGAGCAGTACTTC	CASSEAAPATSYEQYF
-	TRBV5-1	once	TRBJ2-7	TGCGCCAGCAGCCCGGGCAGCTCCTACGAGCAGTACTTC	CASSPGSSYEQYF
TRBD2	TRBV5-1	-	TRBJ2-7	TGCGCCAGCAGCTTGGGTCGTCACCGTAGCGGGAGAGAAAGCAACGAGCAGTACTTC	CASSLGRHRSGRESNEQYF
-	TRBV7-9	-	TRBJ1-5	TGTGCCAGCAGCCCTATCGGACGCGATCAGCCCCAGCATTTT	CASSPIGRDQPQHF
TRBD2	TRBV5-1	-	TRBJ2-5	TGCGCCAGCAGCTGGACTAGCGGGAGACAGGAGACCCAGTACTTC	CASSWTSGRQETQYF
TRBD1	TRBV29-1	many	TRBJ2-5	TGCAGCGTGATTTCCGGGACAGGGGGCCAAGAGACCCAGTACTTC	CSVISGTGGQETQYF
-	TRBV27	-	TRBJ2-5	TGTGCCACCAGTGTGTTGGAGACCCAGTACTTC	CATSVLETQYF